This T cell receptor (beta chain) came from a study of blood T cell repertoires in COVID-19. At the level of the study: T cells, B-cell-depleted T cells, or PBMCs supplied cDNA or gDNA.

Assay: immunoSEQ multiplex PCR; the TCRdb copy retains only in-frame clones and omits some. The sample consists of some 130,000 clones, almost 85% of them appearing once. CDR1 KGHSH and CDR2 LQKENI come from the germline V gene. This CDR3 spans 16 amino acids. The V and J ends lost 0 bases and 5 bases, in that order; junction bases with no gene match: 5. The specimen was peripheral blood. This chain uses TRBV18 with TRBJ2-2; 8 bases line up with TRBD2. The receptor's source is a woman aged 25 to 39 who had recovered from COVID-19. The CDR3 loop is CASSPPSGGETGELFF. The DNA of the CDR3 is TGTGCCAGCTCACCACCCAGCGGGGGAGAGACCGGGGAGCTGTTTTTT.